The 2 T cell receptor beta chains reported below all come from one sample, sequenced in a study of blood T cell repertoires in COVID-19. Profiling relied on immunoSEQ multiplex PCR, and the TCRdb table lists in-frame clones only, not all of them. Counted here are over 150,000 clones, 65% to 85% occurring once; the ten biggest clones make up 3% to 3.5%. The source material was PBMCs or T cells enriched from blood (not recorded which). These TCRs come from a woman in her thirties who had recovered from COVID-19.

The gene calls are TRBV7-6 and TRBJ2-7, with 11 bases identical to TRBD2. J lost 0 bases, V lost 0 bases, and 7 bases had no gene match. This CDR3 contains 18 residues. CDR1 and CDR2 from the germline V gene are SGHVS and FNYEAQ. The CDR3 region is CASSLALTSGAASYEQYF. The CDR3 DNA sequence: TGTGCCAGCAGCTTAGCGCTGACTAGCGGGGCTGCCTCCTACGAGCAGTACTTC.

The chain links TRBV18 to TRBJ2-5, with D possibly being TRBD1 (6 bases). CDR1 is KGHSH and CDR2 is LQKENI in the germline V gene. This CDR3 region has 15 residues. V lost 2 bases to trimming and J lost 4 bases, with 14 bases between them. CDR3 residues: CASSPWPGVSETQYF. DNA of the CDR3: TGTGCCAGCTCACCATGGCCAGGGGTTTCAGAGACCCAGTACTTC.